This TCR beta chain is drawn from a study of T-cell reconstitution after alpha-beta-depleted transplantation in children (TCRdb year 2016). Background for the entire study: Using TCR repertoire profiling, the study followed T-cell immune reconstitution in a quantitative way in children after TCRalphabeta/CD19-depleted allogeneic hematopoietic cell transplantation.

The CDR3 runs 15 amino acids, cysteine and phenylalanine included. Of all the DNA, just the CDR3 is kept, 45 bases in frame from base 1. V sheds 0 bases and J sheds 1 base, leaving 7 bases between their ends. The germline V gene encodes CDR1 MNHEY and CDR2 SVGAGI. This clonotype occurred many times. Which antigen it targets is not known. No base-level quality is on record; no much larger clone is a single base apart. Reading the label with the study, this specimen's treatment or condition is: allogeneic hematopoietic cell transplantation with graft depleted of TCRalphabeta T cells and CD19 B cells. TCRalphabeta/CD19-depleted allogeneic hematopoietic cell grafts were given to the transplant recipients, all of whom were children. The library was made by PCR. Data came from an Illumina HiSeq 2500. TCR library preparation used molecular barcoding, with unique molecular identifiers applied to normalize quantification of the TCRbeta repertoire. TCRdb's own reprocessing of the public reads used fastp at Q25 and MiXCR and kept productive beta chains. CDR3 protein duplicates are merged, each entry listing the most common genes and DNA. For this sample there are approximately 630,000 distinct CDR3 sequences; about an eighth appear just once. The top ten clones comprise about 0.79% of the sample.

Paper-wide results and their limitations: In some patients, high TCRbeta diversity at day 60 was attributed to recipient T cells and intrathymic progenitors that had survived conditioning. Over subsequent months, a decline in hyperexpanded clone frequencies was noted, and after one year, T-cell counts and TCRbeta diversity were mostly ascribed to newly produced T cells. The apparently early recovery of alphabetaT-cell counts about two months after transplant reportedly depended on only several hundred rapidly expanded clones that came from non-depleted graft cells.

The sequences come from PBMCs, collected before TCRalphabeta/CD19-depleted stem cell transplant. Recombination linked TRBV6-5 to TRBJ2-1, with no D gene named confidently. This sequence was found in a girl aged 2 to 9 with congenital amegakaryocytic thrombocytopenia, due to receive a stem cell transplant. The CDR3 region: CASSYSGWSYNEQFF. Here is the DNA: TGTGCCAGCAGTTACTCCGGGTGGTCCTACAATGAGCAGTTCTTC.